The next 27 T cell receptor beta chains were all read from a single sample in a study of blood T cells in healthy people across ages. Primers used in a second PCR of roughly 6 to 12 cycles were a sample-barcoded 5' primer and a J-beta primer mix. Each CDR3 protein gets one entry after TCRdb re-called the 5' RACE reads with MiXCR. The sample has more than 650,000 distinct CDR3 sequences, about a quarter seen once. These data were also reused for a study on T cells of mothers and their children.

The source material was blood. The receptors originated from a boy younger than 18 in good health.

V and J are TRBV6-6 and TRBJ2-3, with 7 bases identical to TRBD1. The CDR3 consists of 14 residues. The junction had 3 bases not matched to a gene; V was cut back by 6 bases and J by 0 bases. In germline, CDR1 is MNHNY, CDR2 SVGAGI (reference sequence). CDR3 sequence: CASSNRGSTDTQYF. DNA for the CDR3: TGTGCCAGCAGCAACAGGGGTAGCACAGATACGCAGTATTTT.

Only a few counts were recorded for this clonotype. An end of the junction does not agree with germline; a read error may underlie this. V usage is TRBV11-2 and J usage is TRBJ2-7; D remains unclear. CDR3 size: 12 residues. The germline gives CDR1 SGHAT, CDR2 FQNNGV. CDR3 coding DNA: TGTGCCAGTAGCTTAGGTCTCTCCGAGCAGTACTTC. Encoded protein: CASSLGLSEQYF.

The CDR3 reads CASSSGLAIHEQFF. In DNA form, the CDR3 reads TGTGCCAGCAGCTCGGGACTAGCTATCCATGAGCAGTTCTTC. The chain carries TRBV5-4 and TRBJ2-1, with 9 bases matching TRBD2. Germline trimming cut 3 bases from V and 8 bases from J; bases unmatched to any gene: 6. Germline V gene data show CDR1 as SGHNT and CDR2 as YYREEE (reference sequence). This CDR3 is 14 amino acids long.

This clonotype occurred a few times. V and J are TRBV5-1 and TRBJ2-4, with TRBD1 identical over 9 bases. Trimming took 2 bases from V and 0 from J; bases not matched to a gene: 3. The CDR3 is 16 residues long. The germline V gene encodes CDR1 SGHRS and CDR2 YFSETQ. CDR3 nucleotides: TGCGCCAGCAGCTTTCGACAGGGGGGAGCCAAAAACATTCAGTACTTC. It specifies CASSFRQGGAKNIQYF.

This sequence joins TRBV4-1 and TRBJ1-4; D is ambiguous. The germline CDR1 and CDR2 sequences are MGHRA and YSYEKL. The CDR3 consists of 14 residues. Trimming stripped 1 base from V and 5 bases from J, with 8 bases between. CDR3 coding DNA: TGCGCCAGCAGCCAAGGTTCGGGGAATGAAAAACTGTTTTTT. Translated, it gives CASSQGSGNEKLFF.

This clonotype was picked up a small number of times. The chain links TRBV12-3 or TRBV12-4 to TRBJ2-5, with a possible D match to TRBD1 (6 bases). CDR3 length equals 15 residues. Trimming cost V 3 bases and J 10 bases, with 21 bases left between them. CDR3 loop: CASSFGKGQVELQYF. CDR3 DNA sequence: TGTGCCAGCAGTTTCGGGAAGGGACAAGTCGAGCTCCAGTACTTC.

The rearrangement uses TRBV24-1 and TRBJ2-5, with D maybe TRBD2 (5 bases). CDR3 size: 15 residues. V dropped 1 base and J dropped 9 bases, with 17 bases sitting between them. Per the germline V gene, CDR1 is KGHDR and CDR2 is SFDVKD. This CDR3 is CATSDFSLGLEAQYF. The CDR3 bases are TGTGCCACCAGTGATTTCAGTCTGGGGTTGGAGGCCCAGTACTTC.

J is TRBJ2-3 and V is TRBV30; 7 bases map to TRBD1. This CDR3 has 14 residues. The germline CDR1 and CDR2 sequences are GTSNPN and SVGIG (reference sequence). V lost 1 base, J lost 1 base, and 2 bases stayed unmatched. The CDR3 region is CAWSGGQGTDTQYF. The CDR3, as DNA: TGTGCCTGGAGTGGAGGACAGGGCACAGATACGCAGTATTTT. Together with reference TRBV30 and TRBJ2-3, the CDR3 gives the full variable domain: SQTIHQWPATLVQPVGSPLSLECTVEGTSNPNLYWYRQAAGRGLQLLFYSVGIGQISSEVPQNLSASRPQDRQFILSSKKLLLSDSGFYLCAWSGGQGTDTQYFGPGTRLTVL.

The rearrangement links TRBV7-9 to TRBJ2-3, with TRBD1 matching over 7 bases. V was pared by 3 bases and J by 0 bases, with 12 bases of the junction left unmatched. CDR3 length equals 18 residues. Germline V gives CDR1 SEHNR, CDR2 FQNEAQ (reference sequence). The CDR3 coding sequence is TGTGCCAGCAGCTTTCTTGATTTTAGGGACAGAAGCACAGATACGCAGTATTTT. It yields the protein CASSFLDFRDRSTDTQYF.

The V and J genes are TRBV4-2 and TRBJ2-7, with D possibly being TRBD1 or TRBD2 (5 bases each). The V gene lost 0 bases and the J gene lost 2 bases, with 11 bases spanning the gap. Germline assignment: CDR1 LGHNA and CDR2 YNFKEQ. The CDR3 totals 15 residues. CDR3 nucleotides: TGTGCCAGCAGCCAAGATAGGCAGGGACCCTACGAGCAGTACTTC. This sequence encodes CASSQDRQGPYEQYF.

CDR3 loop: CAISTGDQETQYF. As DNA, the CDR3 is TGTGCCATCAGTACAGGGGATCAAGAGACCCAGTACTTC. The chain has TRBV10-3 and TRBJ2-5; 7 nucleotides match TRBD1. Germline CDR1 is ENHRY and CDR2 is SYGVKD. The trim removed 5 bases at V and 2 bases at J, leaving 2 bases unmatched. The CDR3 totals 13 residues.

This clonotype was recorded many times. This chain connects TRBV29-1 to TRBJ2-5; 9 bases are a match to TRBD2. This CDR3 is 15 amino acids long. Per the germline V gene, CDR1 is SQVTM and CDR2 is ANQGSEA. V shed 6 bases, J shed 0 bases, and the junction held 8 bases outside the gene matches. The CDR3 reads CSVDLAGAYQETQYF. CDR3 bases: TGCAGCGTCGATTTAGCGGGGGCCTACCAAGAGACCCAGTACTTC.

Points on this clonotype: Sequence at one end of the junction differs from germline and may be a read error. V and J are TRBV20-1 and TRBJ2-1; the D is unclear. The CDR3 sequence is 12 residues long. CDR1 DFQATT and CDR2 SNEGSKA come from the germline V gene (reference sequence). CDR3 loop: CSALPDIIGPVF. The CDR3 nucleotides read TGCAGTGCTCTGCCAGACATCATCGGACCAGTCTTC.

Comments on this clonotype: At one end the junction does not follow the germline gene, possibly because of a read error. The rearrangement uses TRBV20-1 and TRBJ1-1; perhaps TRBD1 as D (5 bases). In germline, CDR1 is DFQATT, CDR2 SNEGSKA (reference sequence). This CDR3 is 15 amino acids long. The DNA for the CDR3 is TGCAGTGCTAGACCCGGACACAGAATGAACACTGAAACTTTCTTT. This codes for CSARPGHRMNTETFF.

V gene TRBV4-1 combines with J gene TRBJ1-4; D is perhaps TRBD1 (5 bases). V lost 4 bases to trimming and J lost 0 bases, with 21 bases between them. This CDR3 comprises 19 residues. The germline V gene encodes CDR1 MGHRA and CDR2 YSYEKL. In nucleotides, the CDR3 is TGCGCCAGCAGCCTCGAACGGGACGAACGCATATCAACTAATGAAAAACTGTTTTTT. Protein: CASSLERDERISTNEKLFF.

The chain carries TRBV10-3 and TRBJ2-1; D is perhaps TRBD1 or TRBD2 (5 bases each). This CDR3 is built from 13 residues. V was cut by 8 bases and J by 2 bases, with 10 bases left in between. From germline, CDR1 is ENHRY and CDR2 SYGVKD. CDR3 amino acids: CAIGGPTYNEQFF. As DNA, the CDR3 is TGTGCCATCGGGGGACCGACCTACAATGAGCAGTTCTTC.

This clonotype was observed a handful of times. At one of its ends the junction is not consistent with the germline gene, which may arise from a read error. The chain combines TRBV29-1 with TRBJ1-4; D gene uncertain. This CDR3 is 12 amino acids long. Per the germline V gene, CDR1 is SQVTM and CDR2 is ANQGSEA. CDR3 sequence reads: CGVGGFNEKLFF. In DNA, the CDR3 is TGCGGCGTTGGCGGGTTTAATGAAAAACTGTTTTTT.

This clonotype has a handful of counts. This sequence joins TRBV5-1 and TRBJ2-1, with 8 bases aligning to TRBD1. Trimming cost V 8 bases and J 1 base; bases outside gene matches: 11. There are 16 residues in the CDR3. From germline, CDR1 is SGHRS and CDR2 YFSETQ. CDR3 nucleotides: TGCGCCAGTAGGGGACAGGCCCTTGATTCCTACAATGAGCAGTTCTTC. Translation: CASRGQALDSYNEQFF.

This chain joins TRBV6-6 and TRBJ1-5; 7 nucleotides align to TRBD1. Germline CDR1 is MNHNY and CDR2 is SVGAGI (reference sequence). V lost 2 bases to trimming and J lost 4 bases; unmatched junction nucleotides: 2. The CDR3 contains 14 residues. This CDR3 reads CASSYQTGNQPQHF. The CDR3 bases are TGTGCCAGCAGTTACCAGACAGGGAATCAGCCCCAGCATTTT.

This clonotype occurred a few times. J is TRBJ1-1 and V is TRBV29-1; D ambiguous. The CDR3 has 14 amino acids. V was clipped by 4 bases and J by 1 base, with 13 bases between them. The V gene's germline CDR1 is SQVTM and CDR2 ANQGSEA. Here the CDR3 reads CSVGGSYGNTEAFF. The DNA of the CDR3 is TGCAGCGTTGGAGGCAGCTACGGGAACACTGAAGCTTTCTTT.

In this sample, this clonotype turned up a few times. The chain combines TRBV10-2 with TRBJ1-2; TRBD1 might be the D (5 bases). The CDR3 runs to 13 residues. Germline lookup yields CDR1 WSHSY and CDR2 SAAADI. Trimming removed 6 bases from V and 8 bases from J, with 16 bases in between. CDR3 DNA sequence: TGCGCCAGCAGAGATGCAGGGACGCTGGGCTACACCTTC. Protein sequence: CASRDAGTLGYTF.

The V call is TRBV7-6, the J call TRBJ2-5, with TRBD2 identical over 10 bases. The J call may be mistaken, given a closer DNA end match to TRBJ2-7. Germline CDR1 and CDR2: SGHVS and FNYEAQ. The CDR3 sequence is 15 residues long. In DNA form, the CDR3 reads TGTGCCAGCAGCTTCCTAGCGGGGGCTGACCACGAGCAGTACTTC. This codes for CASSFLAGADHEQYF.

This clonotype was found a few times. The J gene is TRBJ2-7, the V gene TRBV4-1, with 13 bases identical to TRBD2. Germline V gene sequence: CDR1 MGHRA, CDR2 YSYEKL. The CDR3 consists of 17 residues. V dropped 3 bases and J dropped 5; count of bases not matched to a gene: 10. DNA for the CDR3: TGCGCCAGCAGCCACCCAGGAAGGACTAGCGGGGGTAACGAGCAGTACTTC. It translates to CASSHPGRTSGGNEQYF.

The table lists this clonotype with many counts. The rearrangement links TRBV5-1 to TRBJ2-7, with D possibly called TRBD1 or TRBD2 (6 bases each). V lost 3 bases and J 0 bases, leaving 10 bases between the germline ends. The CDR3 has 14 residues. Per germline, CDR1 SGHRS and CDR2 YFSETQ. The CDR3 DNA sequence: TGCGCCAGCAGCTCCGGGGGCCTCTCCTACGAGCAGTACTTC. Residues: CASSSGGLSYEQYF.

This clonotype was detected a few times. This chain joins TRBV12-3 or TRBV12-4 and TRBJ1-6; TRBD1 is a possible D gene (5 bases). This CDR3 has 15 residues. Trimming pared 9 bases from V and 3 bases from J, leaving 15 bases between. The CDR3 protein is CASAGPGSYNSPLHF. CDR3 nucleotide sequence: TGTGCCAGTGCGGGGCCAGGGAGCTATAATTCACCCCTCCACTTT.

This clonotype has more than one count but fewer than ten. The V and J genes are TRBV3-1 and TRBJ1-3, with a possible D match to TRBD1 (6 bases). The germline V gene encodes CDR1 LGHDT and CDR2 YNNKEL (reference sequence). Trimming pared 1 base from V and 1 base from J, leaving 8 bases between. The CDR3 consists of 15 residues. The CDR3 region has the DNA TGTGCCAGCAGCCAAGGGACAGCTTCTGGAAACACCATATATTTT. Translating it yields CASSQGTASGNTIYF.

The chain joins TRBV19 to TRBJ2-4; the D is unclear. The CDR3 contains 14 residues. V gave up 5 bases and J gave up 0 bases, with 8 bases separating them. Germline lookup yields CDR1 LNHDA and CDR2 SQIVND (reference sequence). CDR3 region: CASSPDGAKNIQYF. DNA for the CDR3: TGTGCCAGTAGTCCCGACGGAGCCAAAAACATTCAGTACTTC.